This T cell receptor beta chain was recorded in a study of blood T cell repertoires in COVID-19. In the study overall: Samples of COVID-19 (acute and convalescent) were obtained from the United States, Italy and Spain. T cells, B-cell-depleted T cells, or PBMCs supplied cDNA or gDNA.

CDR3 length: 11 residues. The ends were cut back, 10 bases at V and 4 bases at J, with 10 bases in the middle. Germline V gene data show CDR1 as KGHDR and CDR2 as SFDVKD. Authors' methods: Scientists estimated how many nucleated cells there were by amplifying reference gene primers. The repertoire was sequenced with immunoSEQ multiplex PCR; TCRdb's copy has only in-frame clones and lacks some. That table gives V, J and clone size, and the DNA gave D and trimming. This sample has about 53,000 clones, with roughly 89% found just once. This TCR came from a man aged 50-60 years with acute or convalescent COVID-19. What was sequenced was peripheral blood. The chain carries TRBV24-1 and TRBJ2-7; D possibly corresponds to TRBD1 (5 bases). CDR3 region: CATPRGYEQYF. In nucleotides, the CDR3 is TGTGCCACACCTAGGGGTTACGAGCAGTACTTC.